These T cell receptor beta chains were read from a single sample in a study. TCRdb used MiXCR to reprocess the RT-PCR reads, holding one entry per CDR3 protein. The sample has around 700,000 distinct CDR3 sequences; 12% to 15% are singletons. Sequenced material: memory CD4+ T cells from blood. Source of these receptors: a female donor in good health, serving as a healthy control. CDR3s include the opening cysteine and the closing phenylalanine or tryptophan. D genes are given only for firm matches. The size field is filled for only some rows; it gives once, few, many or a size class.

v_gene: TRBV9
d_gene: .
abundance: .
j_gene: TRBJ1-1
CDR3nt: TGTGCCAGCAGCGTAGACCTTCCAACTGAAGCTTTCTTT
CDR3aa: CASSVDLPTEAFF

v_gene: TRBV30
d_gene: .
abundance: many
j_gene: TRBJ2-3
CDR3nt: TGTGCCTGGAGTGTACAGGGCGTCGCAGATACGCAGTATTTT
CDR3aa: CAWSVQGVADTQYF

v_gene: TRBV30
d_gene: .
abundance: few
j_gene: TRBJ2-6
CDR3nt: TGTGCCTGGAGTTTATCGAGCTCTGGGGCCAACGTCCTGACTTTC
CDR3aa: CAWSLSSSGANVLTF

v_gene: TRBV28
d_gene: .
abundance: few
j_gene: TRBJ2-3
CDR3nt: TGTGCCACCTTGGACAGATCTAGCACAGATACGCAGTATTTT
CDR3aa: CATLDRSSTDTQYF

v_gene: TRBV6-6
d_gene: .
abundance: few
j_gene: TRBJ1-1
CDR3nt: TGTGCCAGCAGTTACCAGGAGACCTACACTGAAGCTTTCTTT
CDR3aa: CASSYQETYTEAFF

v_gene: TRBV12-3/TRBV12-4
d_gene: TRBD2
abundance: many
j_gene: TRBJ2-1
CDR3nt: TGTGCCAGCAGTTTGGTCCCCCCCGGGGCGGGGGACCACAATGAGCAGTTCTTC
CDR3aa: CASSLVPPGAGDHNEQFF

v_gene: TRBV11-1
d_gene: .
abundance: .
j_gene: TRBJ2-1
CDR3nt: TGTGCCAGCAGCTTTTACAGGGATCAGAATGAGCAGTTCTTC
CDR3aa: CASSFYRDQNEQFF

v_gene: TRBV4-2
d_gene: TRBD2
abundance: .
j_gene: TRBJ2-3
CDR3nt: TGTGCCAGCAGCCAAGGACAGCTAGCGGGAGAGAGTACGCAGTATTTT
CDR3aa: CASSQGQLAGESTQYF

v_gene: TRBV4-3
d_gene: TRBD1
abundance: many
j_gene: TRBJ2-7
CDR3nt: TGCGCCAGCAGCCTCAACCGGGACAGGGAAGGATACGAGCAGTACTTC
CDR3aa: CASSLNRDREGYEQYF

v_gene: TRBV5-1
d_gene: .
abundance: .
j_gene: TRBJ1-1
CDR3nt: TGCGCCAGCAGCTTGGCTGGGACTAATCGGGCGACTGAAGCTTTCTTT
CDR3aa: CASSLAGTNRATEAFF

v_gene: TRBV7-2
d_gene: TRBD1
abundance: .
j_gene: TRBJ1-5
CDR3nt: TGTGCCAGCAGCATACGGACAGGGGGTTCCAATCAGCCCCAGCATTTT
CDR3aa: CASSIRTGGSNQPQHF